The sequence of this TCR beta chain was determined in a study of blood T cell repertoires in COVID-19. This clone was picked up a small number of times. Different DNA sequences within this sample yield the same CDR3. This CDR3 is 14 amino acids long. After removal of 5 bases from V and 5 bases from J, the junction contained 6 bases not matched to a gene. Germline V gene sequence: CDR1 LNHDA, CDR2 SQIVND (reference sequence). The assay was immunoSEQ multiplex PCR, and TCRdb's table has in-frame clones only and misses some. The sample holds roughly 440,000 clones, approximately 88% seen once. The chain uses TRBV19 and TRBJ1-1, with 9 bases matching TRBD1. This sequence originates from a woman between 45 and 60 years old with COVID-19, enrolled during active disease. Sequencing was performed on peripheral blood. The CDR3 region is CASSPGQGGTEAFF. CDR3 in DNA: TGTGCCAGTAGTCCGGGACAGGGAGGGACTGAAGCTTTCTTT.